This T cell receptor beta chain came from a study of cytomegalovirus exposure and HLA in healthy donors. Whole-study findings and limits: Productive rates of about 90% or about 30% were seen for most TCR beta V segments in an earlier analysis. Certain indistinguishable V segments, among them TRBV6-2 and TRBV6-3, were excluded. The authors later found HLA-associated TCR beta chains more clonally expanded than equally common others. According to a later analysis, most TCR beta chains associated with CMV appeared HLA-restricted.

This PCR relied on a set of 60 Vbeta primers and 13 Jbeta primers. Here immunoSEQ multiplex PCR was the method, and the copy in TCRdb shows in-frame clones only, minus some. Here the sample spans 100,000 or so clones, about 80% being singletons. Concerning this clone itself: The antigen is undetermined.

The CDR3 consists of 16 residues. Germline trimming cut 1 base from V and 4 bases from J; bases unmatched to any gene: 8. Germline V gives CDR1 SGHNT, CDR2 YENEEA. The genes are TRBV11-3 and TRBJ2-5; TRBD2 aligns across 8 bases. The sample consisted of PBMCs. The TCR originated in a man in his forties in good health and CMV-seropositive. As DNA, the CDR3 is TGTGCCAGCAGCTTAGTAGGGGCAAGCGGGAGAGAGACCCAGTACTTC. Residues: CASSLVGASGRETQYF.